A selection of T cell receptor beta chains follows, all from one sample in a study of cytomegalovirus exposure and HLA in healthy donors. Clones were sequenced by immunoSEQ multiplex PCR, and TCRdb holds only the in-frame ones, with some missing. The data contain 150,000 to 200,000 clones, about 83% of them singletons. The sequenced sample consisted of PBMCs. The receptors derive from a woman in her late teens or twenties in good health and CMV-seronegative. Each CDR3 is given with its conserved first and last residue. The order of the fields is D gene, V gene, clone size, J gene, CDR3 protein, CDR3 DNA. A D gene is named only where the DNA matches it firmly. Only part of the rows carry a size: once, few, many, or a class if the clone is expanded.

d_call: -; v_call: TRBV5-1; clone_size: once; j_call: TRBJ1-4; cdr3_aa: CASSLGAENEKLFF; cdr3_nt: TGCGCCAGCAGCTTGGGCGCGGAGAACGAAAAACTGTTTTTT
d_call: -; v_call: TRBV30; clone_size: -; j_call: TRBJ1-6; cdr3_aa: CAWSLTAYNSPLHF; cdr3_nt: TGTGCCTGGAGTTTGACAGCCTATAATTCACCCCTCCACTTT
d_call: TRBD1; v_call: TRBV11-2; clone_size: -; j_call: TRBJ1-6; cdr3_aa: CASSLFPDRGGSKPLHF; cdr3_nt: TGTGCCAGCAGCTTATTCCCGGACAGGGGCGGATCTAAACCCCTCCACTTT
d_call: -; v_call: TRBV25-1; clone_size: -; j_call: TRBJ2-5; cdr3_aa: CASSWAAGETQYF; cdr3_nt: TGTGCCAGCAGCTGGGCCGCGGGGGAGACCCAGTACTTC
d_call: -; v_call: TRBV9; clone_size: -; j_call: TRBJ1-1; cdr3_aa: CASSVSSRNTEAFF; cdr3_nt: TGTGCCAGCAGTGTCAGTTCCCGGAACACTGAAGCTTTCTTT
d_call: TRBD1; v_call: TRBV2; clone_size: -; j_call: TRBJ2-7; cdr3_aa: CASSEGWTGAPYEQYF; cdr3_nt: TGTGCCAGCAGTGAAGGGTGGACAGGCGCCCCCTACGAGCAGTACTTC
d_call: TRBD1; v_call: TRBV19; clone_size: -; j_call: TRBJ1-6; cdr3_aa: CASNIGQGASPLHF; cdr3_nt: TGTGCCAGTAACATCGGACAGGGGGCTTCACCCCTCCACTTT
d_call: TRBD1; v_call: TRBV19; clone_size: -; j_call: TRBJ2-7; cdr3_aa: CASSHGQGGNKGQYEQYF; cdr3_nt: TGTGCCAGTAGTCACGGACAGGGAGGAAATAAGGGGCAATACGAGCAGTACTTC
d_call: TRBD1; v_call: TRBV6-5; clone_size: -; j_call: TRBJ1-1; cdr3_aa: CASSPRQGWSEAFF; cdr3_nt: TGTGCCAGCAGTCCCAGACAGGGATGGTCTGAAGCTTTCTTT
d_call: -; v_call: TRBV5-4; clone_size: -; j_call: TRBJ2-1; cdr3_aa: CASSAFRGYNEQFF; cdr3_nt: TGTGCCAGCAGCGCATTCAGGGGTTACAATGAGCAGTTCTTC
d_call: -; v_call: TRBV19; clone_size: -; j_call: TRBJ1-3; cdr3_aa: CATTDRTGNTIYF; cdr3_nt: TGTGCCACTACGGACAGAACTGGAAACACCATATATTTT
d_call: -; v_call: TRBV12-2; clone_size: -; j_call: TRBJ1-5; cdr3_aa: CASRLGDRGYSNQPQHF; cdr3_nt: TGTGCAAGTCGCTTAGGCGACAGGGGGTATAGCAATCAGCCCCAGCATTTT
d_call: -; v_call: TRBV12-5; clone_size: -; j_call: TRBJ1-1; cdr3_aa: CASGPSGANTEAFF; cdr3_nt: TGTGCTAGTGGTCCATCCGGAGCGAACACTGAAGCTTTCTTT
d_call: -; v_call: TRBV5-5; clone_size: -; j_call: TRBJ1-2; cdr3_aa: CASSSNNYGYTF; cdr3_nt: TGTGCCAGCAGCTCCAATAACTATGGCTACACCTTC
d_call: TRBD1; v_call: TRBV4-1; clone_size: -; j_call: TRBJ1-1; cdr3_aa: CASSRGDRGSTEAFF; cdr3_nt: TGCGCCAGCAGCCGCGGGGACAGGGGAAGCACTGAAGCTTTCTTT
d_call: TRBD2; v_call: TRBV27; clone_size: once; j_call: TRBJ2-1; cdr3_aa: CASSLRPTGGYNEQFF; cdr3_nt: TGTGCCAGCAGTTTAAGGCCGACGGGGGGTTACAATGAGCAGTTCTTC
d_call: -; v_call: TRBV5-6; clone_size: -; j_call: TRBJ2-1; cdr3_aa: CASSFSLAESSYNEQFF; cdr3_nt: TGTGCCAGCAGCTTCTCCTTAGCGGAGAGCTCCTACAATGAGCAGTTCTTC
d_call: TRBD1; v_call: TRBV5-1; clone_size: -; j_call: TRBJ1-2; cdr3_aa: CASSIMTGGGNYGYTF; cdr3_nt: TGCGCCAGCAGCATCATGACAGGGGGCGGCAACTATGGCTACACCTTC
d_call: -; v_call: TRBV7-9; clone_size: once; j_call: TRBJ2-1; cdr3_aa: CASSLAQRAFYNEQFF; cdr3_nt: TGTGCCAGCAGCTTAGCTCAGCGGGCCTTCTACAATGAGCAGTTCTTC
d_call: -; v_call: TRBV4-1; clone_size: -; j_call: TRBJ1-1; cdr3_aa: CASSQAASNRVAFF; cdr3_nt: TGCGCCAGCAGCCAAGCAGCATCAAACCGGGTGGCTTTCTTT
d_call: TRBD1; v_call: TRBV19; clone_size: once; j_call: TRBJ1-6; cdr3_aa: CASSIGGALSDSPLHF; cdr3_nt: TGTGCCAGTAGCATAGGGGGCGCTCTGTCTGATTCACCCCTCCACTTT
d_call: -; v_call: TRBV19; clone_size: -; j_call: TRBJ1-1; cdr3_aa: CASSIEYWPEAFF; cdr3_nt: TGTGCCAGTAGTATAGAATATTGGCCTGAAGCTTTCTTT
d_call: -; v_call: TRBV4-2; clone_size: -; j_call: TRBJ1-2; cdr3_aa: CASSQFRTGNYGYTF; cdr3_nt: TGTGCCAGCAGCCAATTTAGAACAGGGAACTATGGCTACACCTTC
d_call: TRBD2; v_call: TRBV5-1; clone_size: -; j_call: TRBJ2-7; cdr3_aa: CASSSPSGGDSYEQYF; cdr3_nt: TGCGCCAGCAGCTCTCCTAGCGGGGGGGACTCCTACGAGCAGTACTTC
d_call: TRBD1; v_call: TRBV27; clone_size: -; j_call: TRBJ2-1; cdr3_aa: CASSLGQGWNEQFF; cdr3_nt: TGTGCCAGCAGTTTGGGACAGGGTTGGAATGAGCAGTTCTTC
d_call: TRBD1; v_call: TRBV6-5; clone_size: -; j_call: TRBJ1-1; cdr3_aa: CASGRQGVEAFF; cdr3_nt: TGTGCCAGCGGTAGACAGGGGGTAGAAGCTTTCTTT
d_call: TRBD2; v_call: TRBV7-8; clone_size: -; j_call: TRBJ2-1; cdr3_aa: CASSLRLAGGPNNEQFF; cdr3_nt: TGTGCCAGCAGCCTCCGACTAGCGGGAGGGCCTAACAATGAGCAGTTCTTC
d_call: TRBD2; v_call: TRBV6-4; clone_size: few; j_call: TRBJ2-3; cdr3_aa: CASSEGAGATDTQYF; cdr3_nt: TGTGCCAGCAGTGAGGGAGCGGGGGCCACAGATACGCAGTATTTT
d_call: TRBD1; v_call: TRBV19; clone_size: few; j_call: TRBJ1-2; cdr3_aa: CASTSTGGNLYGYTF; cdr3_nt: TGTGCCAGTACCTCGACAGGGGGTAATCTTTATGGCTACACCTTC
d_call: TRBD1; v_call: TRBV27; clone_size: -; j_call: TRBJ2-7; cdr3_aa: CASSWGQGSLEQYF; cdr3_nt: TGTGCCAGCAGTTGGGGACAGGGGAGCCTCGAGCAGTACTTC
d_call: TRBD2; v_call: TRBV5-6; clone_size: -; j_call: TRBJ2-7; cdr3_aa: CASIRRGLASGSYEQYF; cdr3_nt: TGTGCCAGCATCCGGAGGGGACTAGCTTCCGGCTCCTACGAGCAGTACTTC
d_call: TRBD2; v_call: TRBV5-4; clone_size: -; j_call: TRBJ2-1; cdr3_aa: CASSRAALAGGAHEQFF; cdr3_nt: TGTGCCAGCAGCCGGGCCGCTCTGGCGGGGGGGGCTCATGAGCAGTTCTTC
d_call: -; v_call: TRBV21-1; clone_size: -; j_call: TRBJ2-7; cdr3_aa: CASSKGPGGVRVGYEQYF; cdr3_nt: TGTGCCAGCAGCAAAGGACCAGGGGGCGTACGTGTAGGCTACGAGCAGTACTTC
d_call: TRBD1; v_call: TRBV29-1; clone_size: once; j_call: TRBJ1-1; cdr3_aa: CSVGADRLNTEAFF; cdr3_nt: TGCAGCGTTGGCGCGGACAGGCTGAACACTGAAGCTTTCTTT
d_call: -; v_call: TRBV10-3; clone_size: -; j_call: TRBJ1-4; cdr3_aa: CAISSRQDDEKLFF; cdr3_nt: TGTGCCATCAGCAGTCGGCAGGATGATGAAAAACTGTTTTTT
d_call: TRBD1; v_call: TRBV6-5; clone_size: once; j_call: TRBJ2-7; cdr3_aa: CASRAGTGGAEQYF; cdr3_nt: TGTGCCAGCAGGGCCGGGACAGGGGGAGCCGAGCAGTACTTC
d_call: -; v_call: TRBV4-1; clone_size: few; j_call: TRBJ2-7; cdr3_aa: CASSQDQQVYEQYF; cdr3_nt: TGCGCCAGCAGCCAAGACCAACAGGTCTACGAGCAGTACTTC
d_call: -; v_call: TRBV19; clone_size: few; j_call: TRBJ1-1; cdr3_aa: CASSISPSRVAFF; cdr3_nt: TGTGCCAGTAGTATCAGCCCCTCCAGGGTAGCTTTCTTT